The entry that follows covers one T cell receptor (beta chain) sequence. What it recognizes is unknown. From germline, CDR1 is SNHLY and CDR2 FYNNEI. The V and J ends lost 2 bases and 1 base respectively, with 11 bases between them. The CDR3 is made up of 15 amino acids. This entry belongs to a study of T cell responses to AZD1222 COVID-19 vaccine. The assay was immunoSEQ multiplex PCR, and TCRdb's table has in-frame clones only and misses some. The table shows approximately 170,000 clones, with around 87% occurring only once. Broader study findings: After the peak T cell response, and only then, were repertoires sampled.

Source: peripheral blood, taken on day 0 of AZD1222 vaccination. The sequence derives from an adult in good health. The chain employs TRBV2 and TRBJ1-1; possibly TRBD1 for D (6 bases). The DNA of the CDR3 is TGTGCCAGCAGTGAACTGGGGGCGGGGAACACTGAAGCTTTCTTT. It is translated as CASSELGAGNTEAFF.